These T cell receptor beta chains were read from a single sample in a study of post-analysis software for immune sequencing data. TCRdb re-analysed the PCR reads in MiXCR, keeping a single row per CDR3 protein. Of under 200,000 distinct CDR3 sequences listed, 29% were seen once; the top ten hold around 3.2%. Sequencing was carried out using blood. The receptor source for this set is a girl between 2 and 17 years old with multiple sclerosis. Both conserved end residues are trimmed from each CDR3.

V	J	CDR3
TRBV7-3	TRBJ2-1	ASSYTSGGVLDEQF
TRBV28	TRBJ1-2	ASSLRGGRTANYDYT
TRBV28	TRBJ2-7	ASSTGTGLYEQY
TRBV5-1	NA	ASSFDGGLKTQY
TRBV5-1	TRBJ2-1	AGSSPGGSGYEQF
TRBV12-3/TRBV12-4	TRBJ1-2	ASRLRAAAYGYT
TRBV3-1	TRBJ2-2	ASSPQAGGPGELF
TRBV20-1	TRBJ2-7	SANRGGKDEQY
TRBV10-1	TRBJ1-6	ASAGAGPLFGNSPLH
TRBV21-1	TRBJ2-7	APEGRSYEQY
TRBV6-5	TRBJ2-3	ASRAGSGTQY
TRBV7-9	TRBJ1-1	ASSPSLVEAF
TRBV4-2	TRBJ2-6	ASSQAGTVFSGANVLT
TRBV25-1	TRBJ2-7	ASRGAIPNSYEQY
TRBV29-1	TRBJ2-5	SVDDTVVQY
TRBV20-1	TRBJ2-4	SARDPATSGRYIQY
TRBV7-9	TRBJ2-3	ASSTAGAQY
TRBV20-1	TRBJ2-1	SASKAGDSYNEQF
TRBV4-1	TRBJ1-5	ASSQVDRGYPYSNQPQH
TRBV7-9	TRBJ2-4	ASSSPGQSRNIQY
TRBV7-9	TRBJ1-2	ASSFTGVTNYGYT
TRBV29-1	TRBJ2-1	SVEDGSDYRV
TRBV10-3	TRBJ2-5	ATTGTQKETQY
TRBV12-3/TRBV12-4	TRBJ2-7	ASSWEYEQY
TRBV5-1	TRBJ1-6	ASSLAGQHNSPLH
TRBV6-1	TRBJ2-7	ASRESGAYEQY
TRBV20-1	TRBJ2-3	SASPGTADTQY
TRBV18	TRBJ2-6	ASSTGRGPSGANVLT